The T cell receptor beta chain described here comes from a study of T cell responses to AZD1222 COVID-19 vaccine. Study results and limitations: Vaccine-associated CD4 TCRs spanned spike, dominant at 160-218 and 743-854. The breadth and depth of Spike-specific TCRs increased once two AZD1222 doses had been given. Donors in the cohort were predominantly white British and more often female, and clonal diversity was possibly underestimated.

In this sample, this clone turned up a few times. Its antigen remains unknown. Profiled with immunoSEQ multiplex PCR; TCRdb holds only in-frame clones, not every one. The data contain roughly 120,000 clones, around 94% of them singletons. The sample consisted of peripheral blood, taken on day 0 of AZD1222 vaccination. The clonotype comes from an adult in good health.

The CDR3 here is CASSYHLADNEQFF. CDR3 sequence (DNA): TGCGCCAGCAGCTATCACCTAGCGGACAATGAGCAGTTCTTC. J is TRBJ2-1 and V is TRBV5-1; TRBD2 matches 7 bases. Trimming cost V 3 bases and J 5 bases; bases outside gene matches: 5. Germline CDR1 is SGHRS and CDR2 is YFSETQ. The CDR3 sequence is 14 residues long.